This T cell receptor (beta chain) was sequenced for a study of molecular identifiers for immune sequencing clone quantification (dated by TCRdb to 2016 to 2018). About the study as a whole: For a replicate experiment, the RNA from either approximately 20,000 or 100,000 naive CD8 T cells was divided into five aliquots, and four of those aliquots went on to sequencing. CD8 T cells were used in a methods study to benchmark molecular-identifier clustering-based TCR repertoire sequencing (MIDCIRS) and TCR RNA copy counting. What the study reported, not specific to this receptor: Around 2.8 recovered TCR RNA copies per cell were obtained by modeling, versus approximately 9 by digital PCR, implying a capture efficiency of approximately 27%. Identical TCR molecules sharing a barcode could cause highly expanded clone sizes to be underestimated. Clones above 20 RNA copies held over 99% of molecules in CMV-specific effector cells but under 1% in naive cells. Spiked-in Jurkat TCR RNA (approximately 10 copies' worth), which is not part of the donor repertoire, was contained in the naive libraries. Without barcode sub-clustering, chimeric consensus sequences inflated TCR diversity; chimeras reached as high as 47%. A single cell's worth of spiked-in Jurkat TCR RNA was reported detectable even among around 1 million naive CD8 T cells.

Libraries of naive CD8 T cells were built from about 21,000 to 970,000 sorted cells, with 10%, 30% or 50% of the purified RNA used. Naive CD8 T cells were FACS-sorted as CD8+CD4-CCR7+CD45RA+ on a BD FACSAria II into RLT Plus buffer. Nine to eleven TCR copies' worth of Jurkat RNA were spiked into roughly 18,000-1,000,000 naive CD8 T cell samples to test detection sensitivity. Enrichment of CD8 T cells was performed with RosetteSep CD8+ T Cell Enrichment Cocktail and Ficoll-Paque, after which ACK red cell lysis was carried out. Relative to germline, V is 6 bases shorter and J is 1 base shorter, with 4 bases between their ends. The germline V gene yields SQVTM for CDR1 and ANQGSEA for CDR2. There are 10 amino acids in the CDR3, from cysteine to phenylalanine inclusive. Just the 30-base CDR3 DNA is kept, in frame starting at base 1. The library was obtained by PCR. This sample was sequenced with a NextSeq 500. Bulk TCR libraries were made following a previously described method, with the TCR primers given in Table S5. Total RNA was purified with the Qiagen AllPrep DNA/RNA kit. Before analysis, reads from multiple sequencing runs of the same library were pooled. The original methods were these. Reads were retained only if an exact TCR constant sequence was present, and the retained reads were trimmed to 150 nt and grouped according to their 12-nt molecular barcodes. Within each barcode group, reads were sub-clustered at a 15% Levenshtein threshold, and quality-weighted consensus sequences were built per RNA molecule. Non-functional sequences were excluded, and lower-count sequences lying one edit away from another sequence were also excluded. Barcode sub-clusters with fewer than 20% of the maximum read count were removed, based on fitting two negative binomial distributions. TCRdb took the public reads, trimmed them with fastp at Q25, ran MiXCR for clone calling and kept in-frame beta chains. Rows matching on CDR3 protein sequence are summarized as one entry with the most common DNA and genes. These V and J calls originate from TCRdb's pipeline instead of the authors' own analysis. The sample includes some 580,000 distinct CDR3 sequences, with around 25% observed a single time. The ten largest clones take up 0.78% of the sample.

This clonotype was seen a handful of times. This clone's antigen is unknown. Per-base qualities were not stored, and no clone one base away is much larger. The sample taken for sequencing was naive CD8+ T cells from blood, with Jurkat cell RNA spiked in. The intended sense of this specimen's cell subset or site label: FACS-sorted CD8+CD4-CCR7+CD45RA+ naive T cells. The receptor comes from a human donor in good health. Some libraries in this study had Jurkat cell RNA spiked in. Recombination joined TRBV29-1 with TRBJ2-7, with the D gene not clear enough to name. The encoded CDR3 is CSVVSYEQYF. The DNA sequence reads TGCAGCGTGGTATCCTACGAGCAGTACTTC.